A selection of T cell receptor beta chains follows, all from one sample in a study of OX40 agonist ivuxolimab in advanced cancers. Here immunoSEQ multiplex PCR was the method, and the copy in TCRdb shows in-frame clones only, minus some. The sample lists tens of thousands of clones, about 85% occurring once. Sequenced material: CD4+ or CD8+ T cells sorted from blood, taken in a trial of the OX40 agonist ivuxolimab. The origin of the receptors is an adult with an advanced solid tumor such as melanoma, head and neck, liver or kidney cancer. CDR3s include the opening cysteine and the closing phenylalanine or tryptophan. The order of the fields is D gene, clone size, J gene, V gene, CDR3 DNA, CDR3 protein. D genes are given only for firm matches. Some rows mark clone size as missing; the rest say once, few, many or name a class of expanded clone.

d_gene: .
abundance: .
j_gene: TRBJ2-5
v_gene: TRBV7-8
CDR3nt: TGTGCCAGCAGCCCAAGAGCCGGGACTGCAGGAGAGACCCAGTACTTC
CDR3aa: CASSPRAGTAGETQYF

d_gene: TRBD1
abundance: once
j_gene: TRBJ1-5
v_gene: TRBV27
CDR3nt: TGTGCCAGCAGCGACAGGGCCCTTCAGCCCCAGCATTTT
CDR3aa: CASSDRALQPQHF

d_gene: TRBD2
abundance: .
j_gene: TRBJ2-7
v_gene: TRBV18
CDR3nt: TGTGCCAGCTCGCAGGAGACTAGCGGGGGGGCGAGAGGCGAGCAGTACTTC
CDR3aa: CASSQETSGGARGEQYF

d_gene: .
abundance: .
j_gene: TRBJ2-1
v_gene: TRBV2
CDR3nt: TGTGCCAGCAGGGACTCCACCTACAATGAGCAGTTCTTC
CDR3aa: CASRDSTYNEQFF

d_gene: .
abundance: .
j_gene: TRBJ1-4
v_gene: TRBV13
CDR3nt: TGTGCCAGCAGCAAGAATAATGAAAAACTGTTTTTT
CDR3aa: CASSKNNEKLFF

d_gene: .
abundance: .
j_gene: TRBJ2-1
v_gene: TRBV7-9
CDR3nt: TGTGCCAGCAGCTTAGCGGGTGGGGGACACAATGAGCAGTTCTTC
CDR3aa: CASSLAGGGHNEQFF

d_gene: .
abundance: few
j_gene: TRBJ2-6
v_gene: TRBV5-4
CDR3nt: TGTGCCAGCAGCTTGGCGGGGGGCACTGGGGCCAACGTCCTGACTTTC
CDR3aa: CASSLAGGTGANVLTF

d_gene: .
abundance: .
j_gene: TRBJ1-5
v_gene: TRBV7-8
CDR3nt: TGTGCCAGCAGCTTACGACCCGATTGGACAGAATATAGCAATCAGCCCCAGCATTTT
CDR3aa: CASSLRPDWTEYSNQPQHF

d_gene: .
abundance: .
j_gene: TRBJ1-3
v_gene: TRBV7-8
CDR3nt: TGTGCCAGCAGCTCCCTTAGTCCAAGCCCTTCTGGAAACACCATATATTTT
CDR3aa: CASSSLSPSPSGNTIYF

d_gene: TRBD2
abundance: once
j_gene: TRBJ2-7
v_gene: TRBV7-6
CDR3nt: TGTGCCAGCAGCCGCCTGACTAGCGGAGATTACGAGCAGTACTTC
CDR3aa: CASSRLTSGDYEQYF

d_gene: .
abundance: .
j_gene: TRBJ1-5
v_gene: TRBV19
CDR3nt: TGTGCCAGTAATAGCGACAGACCCAATCAGCCCCAGCATTTT
CDR3aa: CASNSDRPNQPQHF

d_gene: .
abundance: .
j_gene: TRBJ2-1
v_gene: TRBV20-1
CDR3nt: TGCAGCTCTCGGACAACCAATGAGCAGTTCTTC
CDR3aa: CSSRTTNEQFF

d_gene: TRBD1
abundance: .
j_gene: TRBJ1-4
v_gene: TRBV5-1
CDR3nt: TGCGCCAGCAGCGTGCTACCGGGACAGCCTAGTAATGAAAAACTGTTTTTT
CDR3aa: CASSVLPGQPSNEKLFF

d_gene: .
abundance: .
j_gene: TRBJ2-7
v_gene: TRBV6-6
CDR3nt: TGTGCCAGCAGTTACTCGATTACGGCTAGCTCCTACGAGCAGTACTTC
CDR3aa: CASSYSITASSYEQYF

d_gene: .
abundance: .
j_gene: TRBJ2-3
v_gene: TRBV18
CDR3nt: TGTGCCAGCTCACCCTACTCGACAGCAGATACGCAGTATTTT
CDR3aa: CASSPYSTADTQYF

d_gene: .
abundance: once
j_gene: TRBJ2-2
v_gene: TRBV19
CDR3nt: TGTGCCAGTAGTATAGGGTTTAACACCGGGGAGCTGTTTTTT
CDR3aa: CASSIGFNTGELFF

d_gene: .
abundance: .
j_gene: TRBJ1-2
v_gene: TRBV25-1
CDR3nt: TGTGCCAGCAACGGGGCAGGGAACTATGGCTACACCTTC
CDR3aa: CASNGAGNYGYTF

d_gene: .
abundance: .
j_gene: TRBJ1-2
v_gene: TRBV10-1
CDR3nt: TGCGCCAGCAGTGAGCGGACAGCTAACTATGGCTACACCTTC
CDR3aa: CASSERTANYGYTF

d_gene: .
abundance: .
j_gene: TRBJ2-1
v_gene: TRBV20-1
CDR3nt: TGCAGTGCTAGTGCTCAGGAAGAGCAGTTCTTC
CDR3aa: CSASAQEEQFF

d_gene: .
abundance: .
j_gene: TRBJ2-7
v_gene: TRBV18
CDR3nt: TGTGCCAGCTCACCACCTTTTGCAGGGGGGTTCTCCTACGAGCAGTACTTC
CDR3aa: CASSPPFAGGFSYEQYF

d_gene: TRBD1
abundance: .
j_gene: TRBJ1-3
v_gene: TRBV2
CDR3nt: TGTGCCAGCAGTGTTCAGGGGGCAGAAAACACCATATATTTT
CDR3aa: CASSVQGAENTIYF

d_gene: .
abundance: .
j_gene: TRBJ2-2
v_gene: TRBV4-3
CDR3nt: TGCGCCAGCAGCCAAGATGGCAGGGAGCTGTTTTTT
CDR3aa: CASSQDGRELFF

d_gene: TRBD1
abundance: .
j_gene: TRBJ2-7
v_gene: TRBV4-3
CDR3nt: TGCGCCAGCAGCCAATGGACAGGGGGGGTGGAGCAGTACTTC
CDR3aa: CASSQWTGGVEQYF

d_gene: .
abundance: .
j_gene: TRBJ2-5
v_gene: TRBV19
CDR3nt: TGTGCCAGTAGTATAGTGGGCCCGCAAGAGACCCAGTACTTC
CDR3aa: CASSIVGPQETQYF

d_gene: TRBD1
abundance: .
j_gene: TRBJ2-5
v_gene: TRBV5-1
CDR3nt: TGCGCCAGCAGCCCCTACAGGGGAGAAGAGACCCAGTACTTC
CDR3aa: CASSPYRGEETQYF

d_gene: .
abundance: .
j_gene: TRBJ1-3
v_gene: TRBV11-2
CDR3nt: TGTGCCAGCAGCTTCAACACAGGGTCCGGAAACACCATATATTTT
CDR3aa: CASSFNTGSGNTIYF

d_gene: TRBD1
abundance: .
j_gene: TRBJ1-1
v_gene: TRBV7-8
CDR3nt: TGTGCCAGCAGCTTAGAAGGGGGACAGGGGAGAACTGAAGCTTTCTTT
CDR3aa: CASSLEGGQGRTEAFF

d_gene: .
abundance: .
j_gene: TRBJ2-7
v_gene: TRBV11-3
CDR3nt: TGTGCCAGCAGCTTAGGGCGGGGAGTCGGTCCCCACGAGCAGTACTTC
CDR3aa: CASSLGRGVGPHEQYF

d_gene: .
abundance: once
j_gene: TRBJ2-2
v_gene: TRBV6-5
CDR3nt: TGTGCCAGCAGTTACTCCCCCTCCAGTACCGGGGAGCTGTTTTTT
CDR3aa: CASSYSPSSTGELFF

d_gene: .
abundance: .
j_gene: TRBJ2-1
v_gene: TRBV29-1
CDR3nt: TGCAGCGTTGGAGGGATAAACTTGGCCAATGAGCAGTTCTTC
CDR3aa: CSVGGINLANEQFF

d_gene: TRBD1
abundance: .
j_gene: TRBJ2-7
v_gene: TRBV19
CDR3nt: TGTGCCACCCAATCAGGGGGCTACGAGCAGTACTTC
CDR3aa: CATQSGGYEQYF

d_gene: .
abundance: .
j_gene: TRBJ2-5
v_gene: TRBV15
CDR3nt: TGTGCCACCAGCAGAGATGGGGTGGCGACCCAGTACTTC
CDR3aa: CATSRDGVATQYF

d_gene: TRBD1
abundance: .
j_gene: TRBJ1-2
v_gene: TRBV20-1
CDR3nt: TGCAGTGCTAGAGATACAGGGGCCTACACCTTC
CDR3aa: CSARDTGAYTF

d_gene: TRBD2
abundance: .
j_gene: TRBJ2-2
v_gene: TRBV5-4
CDR3nt: TGTGCCAGCAGCTCAGTAGCGGGGGTGTTCACCGGGGAGCTGTTTTTT
CDR3aa: CASSSVAGVFTGELFF

d_gene: .
abundance: .
j_gene: TRBJ2-5
v_gene: TRBV7-2
CDR3nt: TGTGCCAGCAGCTTAGTCGGGGGAATCTTCCAAGAGACCCAGTACTTC
CDR3aa: CASSLVGGIFQETQYF

d_gene: TRBD1
abundance: .
j_gene: TRBJ1-2
v_gene: TRBV19
CDR3nt: TGTGCCAGTAGTATCCGGGACAGTTATAACTATGGCTACACCTTC
CDR3aa: CASSIRDSYNYGYTF

d_gene: .
abundance: .
j_gene: TRBJ1-1
v_gene: TRBV28
CDR3nt: TGTGCCAGCAATGGTAGTCCTGAAGCTTTCTTT
CDR3aa: CASNGSPEAFF

d_gene: TRBD1
abundance: .
j_gene: TRBJ1-4
v_gene: TRBV18
CDR3nt: TGTGCCAGCTCACCCCGGACAGGGCCCAATGAAAAACTGTTTTTT
CDR3aa: CASSPRTGPNEKLFF

d_gene: .
abundance: .
j_gene: TRBJ2-1
v_gene: TRBV9
CDR3nt: TGTGCCAGCAGCGTACTTAGTTCCAGCGGCTACAATGAGCAGTTCTTC
CDR3aa: CASSVLSSSGYNEQFF

d_gene: .
abundance: .
j_gene: TRBJ2-7
v_gene: TRBV30
CDR3nt: TGTGCCTGGAGTGTAACTAACGGGGGGCAGTACTTC
CDR3aa: CAWSVTNGGQYF